The 5 T cell receptor beta chains in this list originate from one sample, sequenced in a study of T-cell reconstitution after alpha-beta-depleted transplantation in children. Preparing the TCRbeta library involved the use of unique molecular identifiers. TCRdb recomputed calls from the PCR reads with MiXCR, one row per CDR3 protein. The table lists 450,000 to 550,000 distinct CDR3 sequences, 10% to 12% of them singletons. The input for sequencing was PBMCs, mostly from graft donor cells, taken 180 days after TCRalphabeta/CD19-depleted stem cell transplant. The receptor source for this set is a female patient aged 2-10 years who had a stem cell transplant for aplastic anemia, so the T cells may come from the graft donor.

This clonotype occurred a few times. This sequence joins TRBV12-3 or TRBV12-4 and TRBJ2-1; the match to TRBD2 covers 12 bases. V was clipped by 7 bases and J by 4 bases; unmatched bases: 5. This CDR3 spans 15 amino acids. CDR3 amino acids: CASTLTSGRYNEQFF. The CDR3 nucleotides are TGTGCCAGCACTTTGACTAGCGGGAGATACAATGAGCAGTTCTTC.

This chain links TRBV18 with TRBJ2-2, with 10 bases that match TRBD2. The germline V gene has CDR1 KGHSH and CDR2 LQKENI. V shed 5 bases and J 0 bases; nucleotides not matched to a gene: 3. The CDR3 runs to 16 residues. Written as DNA, the CDR3 is TGTGCCAGCTCAGCAACTAGCGGGGCGAACACCGGGGAGCTGTTTTTT. This codes for CASSATSGANTGELFF.

This clonotype has just a few counts. CDR3 region: CASSRRKTDTQYF. The CDR3 region has the DNA TGTGCCAGCAGCCGCAGGAAAACAGATACGCAGTATTTT. This chain joins TRBV7-2 and TRBJ2-3; D unclear. Deletions cut 5 bases from V and 3 bases from J, with 9 bases between. The CDR3 has 13 residues. The V gene's germline CDR1 is SGHTA and CDR2 FQGNSA.

This clonotype was observed many times. The chain combines TRBV20-1 with TRBJ2-1, with 13 bases fitting TRBD2. Germline values: CDR1 DFQATT, CDR2 SNEGSKA (reference sequence). The CDR3 extends over 18 amino acids. V shed 6 bases and J 4 bases; nucleotides not matched to a gene: 15. CDR3 loop: CSATAGLAGEMPYNEQFF. The CDR3 region has the DNA TGCAGTGCCACAGCCGGACTAGCGGGAGAAATGCCGTACAATGAGCAGTTCTTC.

V usage is TRBV5-6 and J usage is TRBJ2-3; D uncertain. The germline CDR1 and CDR2 sequences are SGHDT and YYEEEE. The CDR3 contains 17 residues. Trimming stripped 0 bases from V and 0 bases from J, with 14 bases between. The CDR3 loop reads CASSLAFGQSSTDTQYF. Written as DNA, the CDR3 is TGTGCCAGCAGCTTGGCGTTTGGCCAGAGTAGCACAGATACGCAGTATTTT.